One sample yielded the 17 T cell receptor beta chains listed below, sequenced in a study of Ad26.COV2.S vaccination and SARS-CoV-2 variants. Sequenced by immunoSEQ multiplex PCR; TCRdb stores in-frame clones only, minus some. The sample yields about 320,000 clones, roughly 90% seen once. Stated treatment: some 20 received Ad26.COV2.S at low or high dose, single or two shots; roughly 5 received placebo; per-sample allocation not given. Samples were taken on day 63 after the first vaccine or placebo injection. The material sequenced was peripheral blood, taken in a trial of Ad26.COV2.S vaccine versus placebo. The receptor source for this set is a person between 18 and 60 years old who received the Ad26.COV2.S COVID-19 vaccine or a placebo.

The rearrangement joins TRBV18 to TRBJ1-2; tentatively, D is TRBD1 (6 bases). There are 17 residues in the CDR3. Trimming stripped 0 bases from V and 0 bases from J, with 14 bases between. CDR1 is KGHSH and CDR2 is LQKENI in the germline V gene. CDR3: CASSPPSGATANYGYTF. CDR3 sequence (DNA): TGTGCCAGCTCACCACCATCAGGGGCCACAGCTAACTATGGCTACACCTTC.

This clone has more than one count but fewer than ten. Different DNA sequences within this sample yield the same CDR3. This chain connects TRBV6-5 to TRBJ1-1; tentative D call: TRBD1 (5 bases). Germline V gene data show CDR1 as MNHEY and CDR2 as SVGAGI. With 2 bases removed from V and 3 bases from J, the gap between germline ends came to 7 bases. The CDR3 consists of 13 residues. CDR3 sequence reads: CASSYVGDTEAFF. DNA of the CDR3: TGTGCCAGCAGTTACGTGGGGGACACTGAAGCTTTCTTT.

The V and J genes are TRBV19 and TRBJ2-3, with 7 nucleotides matching TRBD1. Germline loops: CDR1 LNHDA, CDR2 SQIVND (reference sequence). The V segment lost 7 bases and the J segment 0 bases; nucleotides outside the gene matches: 4. This CDR3 contains 14 residues. CDR3 coding DNA: TGTGCCAGTACCGTGACAGGGAGCACAGATACGCAGTATTTT. This sequence encodes CASTVTGSTDTQYF.

A note on this clone: The junction departs from the called germline gene at one end, perhaps through a read error. The V call is TRBV7-3, the J call TRBJ2-1; D might be TRBD2 (5 bases). The germline gives CDR1 SGHTA, CDR2 FQGTGA. CDR3 length: 12 amino acids. The CDR3 is CASSLEGSTRLF. CDR3 in DNA: TGTGCCAGCAGCTTAGAAGGGAGCACCAGGCTCTTC.

Only one count was recorded for this clone. V gene TRBV12-1 combines with J gene TRBJ1-5. TRBV12-1 is listed as a pseudogene. The CDR3 consists of 16 residues. The CDR3 protein is CASSRGGSDSNQPQHF. Here the CDR3 DNA reads TGTGCCAGCAGCCGCGGCGGGTCAGATAGCAATCAGCCCCAGCATTTT.

The gene calls are TRBV4-3 and TRBJ1-5; tentatively, D is TRBD1 (5 bases). Germline loops: CDR1 LGHNA, CDR2 YSLEER. There are 16 residues in the CDR3. The germline V and J ends were trimmed by 0 bases and 4 bases, with 13 bases remaining between them. The chain's CDR3 is CASSQDRGTLNQPQHF. The DNA of the CDR3 is TGCGCCAGCAGCCAAGATCGCGGGACTTTGAATCAGCCCCAGCATTTT.

V gene TRBV19 combines with J gene TRBJ1-1, with D perhaps TRBD1 (5 bases). Germline V CDR1 and CDR2: LNHDA, SQIVND (reference sequence). This CDR3 spans 17 amino acids. Trimming removed 2 bases at V and 3 bases at J, with 19 bases between. CDR3: CASSISGNHLGDTEAFF. The CDR3, as DNA: TGTGCCAGTAGTATATCAGGGAACCACCTTGGGGACACTGAAGCTTTCTTT.

This clone is a singleton in its sample. The chain couples TRBV5-4 to TRBJ2-1; D gene ambiguous. The CDR3 has 15 residues. The V end was cut by 5 bases, the J end by 8 bases, with 20 bases between. Germline V gene data show CDR1 as SGHNT and CDR2 as YYREEE (reference sequence). The CDR3 DNA reads as TGTGCCAGCAGAAAGGGCGAGACTCCCGCCGATGAGCAGTTCTTC. This encodes CASRKGETPADEQFF.

The rearrangement links TRBV5-1 to TRBJ2-7; D not certain. The germline V gene encodes CDR1 SGHRS and CDR2 YFSETQ. CDR3 length: 13 amino acids. The V and J ends lost 0 bases and 4 bases respectively, with 8 bases between them. The CDR3 reads CASSLAIGYEQYV. CDR3 nucleotides: TGCGCCAGCAGCTTGGCCATAGGGTACGAGCAGTACGTC.

Comment on this clone: Sequence at one end of the junction differs from germline and may be a read error. As DNA, the CDR3 is TGTGCCAGCAGTTTATCGCCTTACTCCCACAATGAGCAGTTCTTC. Amino acids: CASSLSPYSHNEQFF. This chain links TRBV27 with TRBJ2-1; D is uncertain. The CDR3 length is 15 residues. The germline CDR1 and CDR2 sequences are MNHEY and SMNVEV (reference sequence).

This clone was found once. CDR3 in DNA: TGTGCCAGCAGTGAATCGGCAGGGGGCTTGAAGGGGCAGTTCTTC. Encoded protein: CASSESAGGLKGQFF. This rearrangement joins TRBV2 to TRBJ2-1; 8 bases line up with TRBD1. V shed 2 bases and J 12 bases; nucleotides not matched to a gene: 12. The CDR3 is made up of 15 amino acids. Germline V gives CDR1 SNHLY, CDR2 FYNNEI. The whole variable domain, filled in from reference TRBV2 and TRBJ2-1, reads EPEVTQTPSHQVTQMGQEVILRCVPISNHLYFYWYRQILGQKVEFLVSFYNNEISEKSEIFDDQFSVERPDGSNFTLKIRSTKLEDSAMYFCASSESAGGLKGQFFGPGTRLTVL.

This clone was observed once. V and J are TRBV5-4 and TRBJ1-2, with TRBD1 as a possible D gene (5 bases). CDR1 is SGHNT and CDR2 is YYREEE in the germline V gene (reference sequence). Trimming took off 0 bases at V and 3 bases at J, with 18 bases between the two ends. The CDR3 consists of 17 residues. The CDR3 spells CASSLGGGSVGDYGYTF. The DNA of the CDR3 is TGTGCCAGCAGCTTGGGGGGCGGCTCGGTCGGGGACTATGGCTACACCTTC. Drawing the rest from reference TRBV5-4 and TRBJ1-2, the complete variable domain is ETGVTQSPTHLIKTRGQQVTLRCSSQSGHNTVSWYQQALGQGPQFIFQYYREEENGRGNFPPRFSGLQFPNYSSELNVNALELDDSALYLCASSLGGGSVGDYGYTFGSGTRLTVV.

The chain links TRBV4-2 to TRBJ1-6, with 8 bases aligning to TRBD1. The CDR3 runs to 21 residues. The J segment lost 1 base and the V segment lost 0 bases, leaving 14 bases of the junction unmatched. CDR1 LGHNA and CDR2 YNFKEQ come from the germline V gene. The DNA for the CDR3 is TGTGCCAGCAGCCAAGAAATAGGACAGGGAACAACGTTTTCCTATAATTCACCCCTCCACTTT. Translating it yields CASSQEIGQGTTFSYNSPLHF.

The V call is TRBV25-1, the J call TRBJ2-6, with D hard to call. Germline V gives CDR1 MGHDK, CDR2 SYGVNS. Between the trimmed V and J ends, which lost 2 bases and 0 bases, there was a span of 14 bases. The CDR3 consists of 18 residues. The CDR3 protein is CASSEKFWGSSGANVLTF. CDR3 in DNA: TGTGCCAGCAGTGAAAAATTCTGGGGATCCTCTGGGGCCAACGTCCTGACTTTC.

This chain uses TRBV6-5 with TRBJ2-5; D could derive from TRBD1 or TRBD2 (5 bases each). CDR3 length equals 16 residues. The germline CDR1 and CDR2 sequences are MNHEY and SVGAGI. V was clipped by 4 bases and J by 5 bases, with 20 bases between them. Written as DNA, the CDR3 is TGTGCCAGCAGTTTAGCCGGGACCGCCGGGATGGAGACCCAGTACTTC. Amino acid sequence: CASSLAGTAGMETQYF.

The V gene is TRBV4-1, the J gene TRBJ2-7; D gene ambiguous. CDR3 length: 13 residues. The V end was cut by 3 bases, the J end by 3 bases, with 9 bases between. Germline V CDR1 and CDR2: MGHRA, YSYEKL. As DNA, the CDR3 is TGCGCCAGCAGCCAGGTAGGGTTCTACGAGCAGTACTTC. Protein sequence: CASSQVGFYEQYF.

This rearrangement joins TRBV29-1 to TRBJ1-1, with D unresolved. CDR1 is SQVTM and CDR2 is ANQGSEA in the germline V gene. This CDR3 has 12 residues. V was clipped by 6 bases and J by 4 bases, with 12 bases between them. The CDR3 spells CSVQPPGTEAFF. CDR3 sequence (DNA): TGCAGCGTCCAACCACCGGGCACTGAAGCTTTCTTT.